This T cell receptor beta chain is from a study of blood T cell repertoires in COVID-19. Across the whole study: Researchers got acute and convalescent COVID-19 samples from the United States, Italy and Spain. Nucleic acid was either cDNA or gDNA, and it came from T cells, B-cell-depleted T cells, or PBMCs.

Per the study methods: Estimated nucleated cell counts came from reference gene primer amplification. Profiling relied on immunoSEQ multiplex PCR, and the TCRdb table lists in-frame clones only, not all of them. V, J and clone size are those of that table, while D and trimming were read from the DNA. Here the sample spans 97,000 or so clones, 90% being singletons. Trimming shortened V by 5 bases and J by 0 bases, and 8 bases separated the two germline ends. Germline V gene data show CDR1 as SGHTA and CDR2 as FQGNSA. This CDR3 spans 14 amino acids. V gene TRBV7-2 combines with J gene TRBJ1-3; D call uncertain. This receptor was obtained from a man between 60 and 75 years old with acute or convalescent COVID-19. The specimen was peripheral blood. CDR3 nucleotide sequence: TGTGCCAGCAGCCCGGGGAGCTCTGGAAACACCATATATTTT. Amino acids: CASSPGSSGNTIYF. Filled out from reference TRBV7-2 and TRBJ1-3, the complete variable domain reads GAGVSQSPSNKVTEKGKDVELRCDPISGHTALYWYRQSLGQGLEFLIYFQGNSAPDKSGLPSDRFSAERTGGSVSTLTIQRTQQEDSAVYLCASSPGSSGNTIYFGEGSWLTVV.